This T cell receptor beta chain appears in the sequencing data of a study of T cells after yellow fever vaccination. Study findings and constraints: Some clonotypes were seen in both the CD4 and the CD8 compartments. These made up a small share and likely arose from convergent recombination. After the booster, over 95% of CD4 and about nine tenths of CD8 primary-response clones were re-detected.

The 5'RACE template-switching step produced TCR cDNA and added a universal primer site and UMIs. TCRdb re-analysed the 5' RACE reads in MiXCR, keeping a single row per CDR3 protein. The profile covers 150,000 to 200,000 distinct CDR3 sequences, with roughly 6.2% appearing a single time and roughly 3% taken by the ten largest. Germline CDR1 is LNHDA and CDR2 is SQIVND (reference sequence). Trimming took off 5 bases at V and 2 bases at J, with 9 bases between the two ends. The CDR3 totals 13 residues. In the case of this clonotype: What it binds is unknown.

This sequence originates from a man aged 18 to 35 who received the YFV17D yellow fever vaccine. The V and J genes are TRBV19 and TRBJ2-5; D gene unclear. The starting material was CD4+ T cells sorted from PBMCs, obtained on the day of the first yellow fever vaccination. The CDR3 spells CASSGWEQETQYF. CDR3 nucleotide sequence: TGTGCCAGTAGTGGGTGGGAACAAGAGACCCAGTACTTC. Based on the CDR3 plus reference TRBV19 and TRBJ2-5, the full variable domain is DGGITQSPKYLFRKEGQNVTLSCEQNLNHDAMYWYRQDPGQGLRLIYYSQIVNDFQKGDIAEGYSVSREKKESFPLTVTSAQKNPTAFYLCASSGWEQETQYFGPGTRLLVL.